The 14 T cell receptor beta chains below come from one sample, sequenced in a study of blood T cell repertoires in COVID-19. The method was immunoSEQ multiplex PCR; TCRdb's version includes in-frame clones alone and lacks a portion of them. The table has 250,000 to 400,000 clones, 90% seen once. Material for sequencing was PBMCs or T cells enriched from blood (not recorded which). The receptors shown here come from a man aged 60 to 75 who had recovered from COVID-19.

The chain uses TRBV12-3 or TRBV12-4 and TRBJ2-2; unclear D gene. CDR3 length: 12 residues. Trimming cost V 7 bases and J 8 bases, with 11 bases left between them. The CDR3, as DNA: TGTGCCAGCACCCAGACTGGAGGGGAGCTGTTTTTT. It translates to CASTQTGGELFF.

This rearrangement joins TRBV18 to TRBJ1-1, with a weak D call TRBD1 (6 bases). The CDR3 covers 13 residues. V shed 8 bases and J shed 0 bases, with 10 bases lying between them. Germline values: CDR1 KGHSH, CDR2 LQKENI. The CDR3, as DNA: TGTGCCAGCCAACAGGGTATGAACACTGAAGCTTTCTTT. Protein sequence: CASQQGMNTEAFF.

This clone appeared once. This chain joins TRBV19 and TRBJ1-2; TRBD1 matches at 8 bases. This CDR3 comprises 16 residues. Germline CDR1 LNHDA, CDR2 SQIVND (reference sequence). J was trimmed by 3 bases and V by 1 base; bases with no gene match: 7. The CDR3 loop is CASSIGGDRRYYGYTF. As DNA, the CDR3 is TGTGCCAGTAGTATAGGTGGGGACAGGCGGTACTATGGCTACACCTTC.

The chain combines TRBV18 with TRBJ1-2, with D maybe TRBD1 (5 bases). CDR1 and CDR2 from the germline V gene are KGHSH and LQKENI. The ends were cut back, 0 bases at V and 8 bases at J, with 16 bases in the middle. There are 15 residues in the CDR3. This chain's CDR3 is CASSPPAEARGGYTF. DNA of the CDR3: TGTGCCAGCTCACCACCGGCAGAAGCAAGGGGAGGCTACACCTTC.

The chain recombines TRBV12-5 with TRBJ2-3; a weak D match, TRBD1 (5 bases). Per the germline V gene, CDR1 is LGHNT and CDR2 is FRNRAP. With 5 bases removed from V and 2 bases from J, the gap between germline ends came to 17 bases. This CDR3 spans 16 amino acids. DNA for the CDR3: TGTGCTAGTGGTAAACAGGTTCTTCTATACACAGATACGCAGTATTTT. Residues: CASGKQVLLYTDTQYF. Using reference TRBV12-5 and TRBJ2-3 for the parts outside the CDR3, the full variable domain is DARVTQTPRHKVTEMGQEVTMRCQPILGHNTVFWYRQTMMQGLELLAYFRNRAPLDDSGMPKDRFSAEMPDATLATLKIQPSEPRDSAVYFCASGKQVLLYTDTQYFGPGTRLTVL.

V gene TRBV29-1 combines with J gene TRBJ1-1, with TRBD1 identical over 9 bases. CDR1 and CDR2 (germline): SQVTM, ANQGSEA. This CDR3 region has 12 residues. V was pared by 7 bases and J by 3 bases, with 3 bases of the junction left unmatched. CDR3 region: CSGGQGHTEAFF. CDR3 nucleotides: TGCAGCGGGGGACAGGGTCACACTGAAGCTTTCTTT.

This chain uses TRBV12-5 with TRBJ2-3, with 8 bases identical to TRBD2. CDR3 length equals 18 residues. J lost 6 bases, V lost 6 bases, and 20 bases had no gene match. The germline V gene has CDR1 LGHNT and CDR2 FRNRAP. In DNA form, the CDR3 reads TGTGCTAGTGGCTCCACCGGGGGGGTAGCTGCGAGTCGGGATACGCAGTATTTT. Translating gives CASGSTGGVAASRDTQYF.

This chain joins TRBV12-3 or TRBV12-4 and TRBJ2-5; D call uncertain. This CDR3 has 13 residues. V was pared by 3 bases and J by 7 bases, with 12 bases between. The CDR3 loop reads CASSFSAHGTQYF. The CDR3 DNA reads as TGTGCCAGCAGTTTCAGCGCTCACGGGACCCAGTACTTC.

There are a few counts of this clone. The genes are TRBV5-4 and TRBJ1-2; D ambiguous. The germline CDR1 and CDR2 sequences are SGHNT and YYREEE (reference sequence). V gave up 2 bases and J gave up 4 bases, with 9 bases separating them. There are 13 residues in the CDR3. Here the CDR3 reads CASSLMRSYGYTF. For the CDR3, the DNA is TGTGCCAGCAGCTTAATGAGGTCCTATGGCTACACCTTC.

The chain links TRBV4-1 to TRBJ2-1; 8 nucleotides agree with TRBD1. Germline CDR1 reads MGHRA; CDR2 reads YSYEKL. With 4 bases clipped from V and 8 bases from J, the junction kept 13 bases outside the gene matches. The CDR3 sequence is 16 residues long. CDR3 sequence (DNA): TGCGCCAGCAGCCGACAGGGGCTTACCGACGTCGATGAGCAGTTCTTC. This sequence encodes CASSRQGLTDVDEQFF.

The chain has TRBV7-3 and TRBJ2-3; 9 bases are a match to TRBD2. The CDR3 length is 15 residues. The V and J ends lost 2 bases and 5 bases, in that order; junction bases with no gene match: 5. Germline CDR1 SGHTA, CDR2 FQGTGA. The CDR3 spells CASSLFVAGVDTQYF. The CDR3 DNA follows: TGTGCCAGCAGCTTATTTGTAGCGGGAGTAGATACGCAGTATTTT.

There are a few counts of this clone. Other DNA sequences of this sample code for an identical CDR3. The rearrangement joins TRBV11-3 to TRBJ2-1, with 7 bases matching TRBD2. The CDR3 has 15 amino acids. Per germline, CDR1 SGHNT and CDR2 YENEEA. V lost 3 bases and J lost 0; bases outside the gene matches: 2. CDR3 residues: CASSFGGSSYNEQFF. CDR3 DNA sequence: TGTGCCAGCAGCTTTGGCGGGAGCTCCTACAATGAGCAGTTCTTC.

J is TRBJ1-1 and V is TRBV18; 10 positions match TRBD1. J gave up 0 bases and V 1 base, and 8 bases lay outside the gene matches. In germline, CDR1 is KGHSH, CDR2 LQKENI. The CDR3 is 18 amino acids. CDR3 residues: CASSPLTGQGLLNTEAFF. Here the CDR3 DNA reads TGTGCCAGCTCACCACTCACGGGACAGGGGCTTCTGAACACTGAAGCTTTCTTT.

Many counts were recorded for this clone. The rearrangement uses TRBV5-5 and TRBJ1-6, with D unresolved. V lost 4 bases and J 7 bases, leaving 12 bases between the germline ends. The germline gives CDR1 SGHKS, CDR2 YYEKEE (reference sequence). This CDR3 region has 14 residues. CDR3: CASSASVANSPLHF. Here the CDR3 DNA reads TGTGCCAGCAGCGCGTCGGTCGCGAATTCACCCCTCCACTTT.